This T cell receptor (beta chain) was documented in a study of CD8 T cells in ankylosing spondylitis. Each CDR3 protein is one row after TCRdb ran MiXCR on the 5' RACE reads. The sample consists of fewer than 150,000 distinct CDR3 sequences, roughly 6.6% of them appearing once. This clonotype was counted at least ten times. Sequencing was performed on blood, either unsorted or a sorted T cell fraction (not recorded which). The origin of this receptor is a female donor with ankylosing spondylitis or in good health (not recorded which).

The CDR3 DNA sequence: TGTGCCAGTAGTATCCGGGACAGACAAAATGAAAAACTGTTTTTT. Encoded protein: CASSIRDRQNEKLFF. The chain has TRBV19 and TRBJ1-4; 7 bases fit TRBD1. CDR3 length equals 15 residues. With 3 bases clipped from V and 5 bases from J, the junction kept 6 bases outside the gene matches. Germline V gene sequence: CDR1 LNHDA, CDR2 SQIVND (reference sequence).